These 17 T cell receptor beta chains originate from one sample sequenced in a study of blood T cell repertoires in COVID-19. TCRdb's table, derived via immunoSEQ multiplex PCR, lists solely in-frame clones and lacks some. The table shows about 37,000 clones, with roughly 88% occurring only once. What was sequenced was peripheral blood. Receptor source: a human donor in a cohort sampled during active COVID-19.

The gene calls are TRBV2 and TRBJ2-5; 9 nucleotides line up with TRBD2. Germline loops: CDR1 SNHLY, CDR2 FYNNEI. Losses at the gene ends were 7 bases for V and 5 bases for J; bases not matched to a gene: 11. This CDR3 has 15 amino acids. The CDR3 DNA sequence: TGTGCCAGCACCCCCCCGGGGCGGGAGGGGGAGACCCAGTACTTC. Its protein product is CASTPPGREGETQYF.

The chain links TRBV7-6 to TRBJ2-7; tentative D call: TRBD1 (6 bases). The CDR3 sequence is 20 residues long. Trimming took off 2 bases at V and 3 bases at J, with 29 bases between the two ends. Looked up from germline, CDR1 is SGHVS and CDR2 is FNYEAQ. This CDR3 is CASSLFSPPSLRDIIYEQYF. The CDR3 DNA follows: TGTGCCAGCAGCTTATTTAGCCCCCCGTCACTCCGGGACATCATCTACGAGCAGTACTTC.

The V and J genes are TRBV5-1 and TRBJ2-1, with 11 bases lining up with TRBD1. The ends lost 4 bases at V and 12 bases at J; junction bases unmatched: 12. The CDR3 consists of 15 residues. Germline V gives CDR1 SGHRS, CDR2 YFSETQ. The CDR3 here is CASSQAGTGGLPQFF. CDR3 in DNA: TGCGCCAGCAGCCAGGCCGGGACAGGGGGTTTACCGCAGTTCTTC.

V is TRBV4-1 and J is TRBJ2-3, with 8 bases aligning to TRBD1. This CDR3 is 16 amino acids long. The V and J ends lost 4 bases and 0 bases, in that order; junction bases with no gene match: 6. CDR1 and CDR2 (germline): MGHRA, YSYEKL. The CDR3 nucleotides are TGCGCCAGCAGCCGCATATGGACAGGGAGCACAGATACGCAGTATTTT. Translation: CASSRIWTGSTDTQYF.

The CDR3 protein is CASSENDFSTGELFF. The CDR3 bases are TGTGCCAGCAGCGAAAATGACTTCTCCACCGGGGAGCTGTTTTTT. The chain has TRBV9 and TRBJ2-2; D not certain. Trimming stripped 3 bases from V and 4 bases from J, with 13 bases between. CDR1 is SGDLS, CDR2 YYNGEE, per germline. The CDR3 is made up of 15 amino acids.

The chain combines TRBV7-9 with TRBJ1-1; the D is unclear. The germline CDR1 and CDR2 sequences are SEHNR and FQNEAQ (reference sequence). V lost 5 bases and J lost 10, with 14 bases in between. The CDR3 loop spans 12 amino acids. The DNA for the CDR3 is TGTGCCAGCAGCCCCCAACATGTTGGAGCTTTCTTT. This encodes CASSPQHVGAFF.

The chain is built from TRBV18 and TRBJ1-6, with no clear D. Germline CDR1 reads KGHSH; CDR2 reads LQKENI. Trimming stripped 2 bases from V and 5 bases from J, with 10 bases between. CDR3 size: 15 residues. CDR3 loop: CASSPFQTNNSPLHF. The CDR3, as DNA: TGTGCCAGCTCACCATTTCAGACAAATAATTCACCCCTCCACTTT.

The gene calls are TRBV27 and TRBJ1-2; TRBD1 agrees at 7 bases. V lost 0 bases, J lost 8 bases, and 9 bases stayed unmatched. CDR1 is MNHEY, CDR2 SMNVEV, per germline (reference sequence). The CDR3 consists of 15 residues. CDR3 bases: TGTGCCAGCAGTTTATCGGGGCTACCCAGGGGGGGCTACACCTTC. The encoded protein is CASSLSGLPRGGYTF.

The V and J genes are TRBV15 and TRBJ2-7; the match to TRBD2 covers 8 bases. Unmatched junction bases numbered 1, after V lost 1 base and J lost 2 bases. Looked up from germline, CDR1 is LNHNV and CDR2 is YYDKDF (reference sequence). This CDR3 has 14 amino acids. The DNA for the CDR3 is TGTGCCACCAGCAGAGCGCGGGGGGCCTACGAGCAGTACTTC. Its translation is CATSRARGAYEQYF.

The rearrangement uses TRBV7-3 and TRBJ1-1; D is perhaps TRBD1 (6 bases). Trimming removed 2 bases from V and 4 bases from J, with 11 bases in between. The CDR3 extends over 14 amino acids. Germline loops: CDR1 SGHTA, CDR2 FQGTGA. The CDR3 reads CASSLAGEGTEAFF. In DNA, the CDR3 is TGTGCCAGCAGCTTAGCAGGGGAAGGCACTGAAGCTTTCTTT.

The CDR3 is CASSQATSGSPYEQYF. CDR3 sequence (DNA): TGCGCCAGCAGCCAAGCAACTAGCGGGAGCCCCTACGAGCAGTACTTC. The chain carries TRBV4-1 and TRBJ2-7; 11 positions match TRBD2. This CDR3 has 16 amino acids. Germline trimming cut 1 base from V and 2 bases from J; bases unmatched to any gene: 4. The V gene's germline CDR1 is MGHRA and CDR2 YSYEKL.

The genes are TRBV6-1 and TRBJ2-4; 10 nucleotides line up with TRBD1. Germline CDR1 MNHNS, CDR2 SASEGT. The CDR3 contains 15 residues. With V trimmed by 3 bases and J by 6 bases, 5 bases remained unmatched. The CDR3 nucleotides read TGTGCCAGCAGTGAGACCTGGACAGGGGGAAACATTCAGTACTTC. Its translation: CASSETWTGGNIQYF.

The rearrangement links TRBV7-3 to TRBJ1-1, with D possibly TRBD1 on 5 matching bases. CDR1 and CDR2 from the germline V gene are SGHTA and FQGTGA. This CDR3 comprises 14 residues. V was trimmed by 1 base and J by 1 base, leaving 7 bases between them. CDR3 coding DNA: TGTGCCAGCAGCTTAATGGGGCGGAACACTGAAGCTTTCTTT. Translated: CASSLMGRNTEAFF.

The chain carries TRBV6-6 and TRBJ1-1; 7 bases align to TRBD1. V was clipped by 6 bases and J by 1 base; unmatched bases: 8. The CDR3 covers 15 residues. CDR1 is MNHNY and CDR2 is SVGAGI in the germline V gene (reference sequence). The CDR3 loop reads CASSNLGQKNTEAFF. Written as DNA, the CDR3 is TGTGCCAGCAGCAACCTGGGACAGAAGAACACTGAAGCTTTCTTT.

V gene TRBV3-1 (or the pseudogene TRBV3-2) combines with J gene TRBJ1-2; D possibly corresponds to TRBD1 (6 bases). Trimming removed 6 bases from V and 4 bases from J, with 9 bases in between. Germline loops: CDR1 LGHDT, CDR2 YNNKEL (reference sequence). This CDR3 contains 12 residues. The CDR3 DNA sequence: TGTGCCAGCAGTCCACAGGGCTATGGCTACACCTTC. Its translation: CASSPQGYGYTF.

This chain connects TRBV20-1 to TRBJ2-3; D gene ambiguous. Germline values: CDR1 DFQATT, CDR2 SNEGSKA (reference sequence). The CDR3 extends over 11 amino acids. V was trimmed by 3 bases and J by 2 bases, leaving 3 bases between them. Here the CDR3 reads CSARATDTQYF. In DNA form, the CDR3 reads TGCAGTGCTAGGGCCACAGATACGCAGTATTTT.

The CDR3 coding sequence is TGTGCCAGCACCTTTAGAACAGGGGGCAGTAGCTATGAGCAGTTCTTC. Translating it yields CASTFRTGGSSYEQFF. The rearrangement links TRBV28 to TRBJ2-1, with TRBD1 matching 9 bases. Losses at the gene ends were 7 bases for V and 8 bases for J; bases not matched to a gene: 15. The germline gives CDR1 MDHEN, CDR2 SYDVKM. The CDR3 consists of 16 residues.